The 20 T cell receptor beta chains presented below share a single source sample, sequenced in a study of response to subunit inactivated influenza vaccine. One entry per CDR3 protein, called by TCRdb with MiXCR from the RT-PCR reads. This sample has hundreds of thousands of distinct CDR3 sequences, with 7.5% to 8.5% found just once. Sequenced here: PBMCs from blood, sampled roughly 24 months after vaccination. These receptors were taken from a man aged 50 to 69 who received an inactivated influenza vaccine.

The chain has TRBV10-3 and TRBJ2-3, with 10 bases identical to TRBD1. Trimming took 6 bases from V and 5 from J; bases not matched to a gene: 11. The CDR3 consists of 16 residues. The germline gives CDR1 ENHRY, CDR2 SYGVKD. The CDR3 DNA reads as TGTGCCATCAGGGACCTTGGGACAGGGGTTTTAGATACGCAGTATTTT. Encoded protein: CAIRDLGTGVLDTQYF.

Ten or more counts support this clonotype. The chain has TRBV29-1 and TRBJ1-2; D might be TRBD1 (5 bases). CDR3 length: 14 amino acids. Germline CDR1 reads SQVTM; CDR2 reads ANQGSEA. V shed 7 bases and J shed 2 bases, with 17 bases lying between them. The CDR3 region is CSARTLGRNYGYTF. Here the CDR3 DNA reads TGCAGCGCCAGAACCTTGGGACGGAACTATGGCTACACCTTC.

This chain uses TRBV29-1 with TRBJ2-3, with 8 bases identical to TRBD2. Trimming removed 4 bases from V and 4 bases from J; junction bases left unmatched: 10. Germline lookup yields CDR1 SQVTM and CDR2 ANQGSEA. CDR3 length: 15 residues. The CDR3 protein is CSVVSQRGLSDTQYF. In nucleotides, the CDR3 is TGCAGCGTTGTGTCCCAGCGGGGGTTGTCAGATACGCAGTATTTT.

In its sample, this clonotype was seen many times. The V and J genes are TRBV27 and TRBJ2-3; D is perhaps TRBD1 (7 bases). The CDR3 extends over 15 amino acids. The V gene's germline CDR1 is MNHEY and CDR2 SMNVEV (reference sequence). The germline V and J ends were trimmed by 0 bases and 5 bases, with 12 bases remaining between them. The CDR3 bases are TGTGCCAGCAGTTTATCCAGGGGGGATGTAGATACGCAGTATTTT. Its translation: CASSLSRGDVDTQYF.

This clonotype was counted a few times. The chain recombines TRBV14 with TRBJ2-1; 8 nucleotides agree with TRBD1. Germline CDR1 SGHDN, CDR2 FVKESK. J was trimmed by 2 bases and V by 4 bases; bases with no gene match: 4. The CDR3 is made up of 15 amino acids. CDR3 sequence: CASSRGTGPYNEQFF. The CDR3 nucleotides read TGTGCCAGCAGCCGGGGGACAGGCCCCTACAATGAGCAGTTCTTC.

This clonotype occurred a few times. The V gene is TRBV20-1, the J gene TRBJ2-7, with D unclear. The CDR3 has 14 amino acids. With 5 bases removed from V and 2 bases from J, the gap between germline ends came to 16 bases. Germline CDR1 and CDR2: DFQATT and SNEGSKA (reference sequence). As DNA, the CDR3 is TGCAGTGCTGGAGCCCCCTTTCTTACCTACGAGCAGTACTTC. This encodes CSAGAPFLTYEQYF.

At least ten counts were recorded for this clonotype. The CDR3 bases are TGTGCCAGCAGTAAGTCCGGGACAGGCTACTACAATGAGCAGTTCTTC. Its protein product is CASSKSGTGYYNEQFF. The chain employs TRBV6-2 or TRBV6-3 and TRBJ2-1; 8 nucleotides align to TRBD1. Germline V gene lookup returns CDR1 MNHEY and CDR2 SVGEGT. Unmatched junction bases numbered 9, after V lost 5 bases and J lost 3 bases. The CDR3 is 16 amino acids.

This clonotype came up many times. The chain is built from TRBV28 and TRBJ2-2; 7 nucleotides agree with TRBD2. The V and J ends lost 2 bases and 3 bases, in that order; junction bases with no gene match: 6. This CDR3 comprises 16 residues. Looked up from germline, CDR1 is MDHEN and CDR2 is SYDVKM. The CDR3 reads CASSLTFGGYTGELFF. DNA of the CDR3: TGTGCCAGCAGTTTAACCTTCGGGGGGTACACCGGGGAGCTGTTTTTT.

In its sample, this clonotype was seen many times. CDR3 sequence: CSARNRGLEQYF. The CDR3 DNA sequence: TGCAGTGCTAGAAACAGGGGGCTCGAGCAGTACTTC. The chain joins TRBV20-1 to TRBJ2-7, with 9 bases that match TRBD1. V shed 2 bases, J shed 6 bases, and the junction held 2 bases outside the gene matches. Germline CDR1 reads DFQATT; CDR2 reads SNEGSKA (reference sequence). CDR3 length: 12 amino acids.

This clonotype has a count of ten or more. CDR3 sequence (DNA): TGTGCCAGCAGCGTAGGGGCAGCCCCTAGTGAAAAACTGTTTTTT. Protein: CASSVGAAPSEKLFF. The chain recombines TRBV9 with TRBJ1-4; D remains ambiguous. Germline CDR1 is SGDLS and CDR2 is YYNGEE. The V end lost 0 bases, the J end lost 7 bases, and 13 bases lay between the germline ends. CDR3 length: 15 residues.

This clonotype was picked up a small number of times. This chain links TRBV10-2 with TRBJ2-5; D perhaps matches TRBD2 (7 bases). Germline values: CDR1 WSHSY, CDR2 SAAADI. V was pared by 4 bases and J by 5 bases, with 14 bases between. This CDR3 is 14 amino acids long. The CDR3 is CASSVAGATETQYF. CDR3 in DNA: TGCGCCAGCAGTGTGGCGGGGGCCACGGAGACCCAGTACTTC.

This clonotype was counted only a few times. The chain employs TRBV4-2 and TRBJ2-1; 10 bases are a match to TRBD2. The germline gives CDR1 LGHNA, CDR2 YNFKEQ. The CDR3 is made up of 17 amino acids. V shed 0 bases and J 5 bases; nucleotides not matched to a gene: 7. CDR3 coding DNA: TGTGCCAGCAGCCAAGATGAAGTAGCGGGAGGTCACAATGAGCAGTTCTTC. This sequence encodes CASSQDEVAGGHNEQFF.

This clonotype has only a few counts. The rearrangement joins TRBV4-1 to TRBJ2-3, with D maybe TRBD2 (5 bases). The CDR3 is 15 amino acids. From germline, CDR1 is MGHRA and CDR2 YSYEKL. With 0 bases removed from V and 2 bases from J, the gap between germline ends came to 9 bases. In nucleotides, the CDR3 is TGCGCCAGCAGCCAAGAGACGGGGTTCACAGATACGCAGTATTTT. This codes for CASSQETGFTDTQYF.

This clonotype was found many times. This sequence joins TRBV21-1 and TRBJ1-5; the table's TRBD1 call for D was not verified on the DNA. TRBV21-1 is an annotated pseudogene. This CDR3 spans 17 amino acids. CDR3 region: CATVGQRPLKSNQPQHF. The CDR3 region has the DNA TGTGCCACAGTTGGACAGAGGCCTTTGAAGAGCAATCAGCCCCAGCATTTT.

V and J are TRBV6-5 and TRBJ2-1; D is undetermined. With 0 bases removed from V and 8 bases from J, the gap between germline ends came to 14 bases. Germline CDR1 is MNHEY and CDR2 is SVGAGI. The CDR3 is 15 amino acids. The CDR3 sequence is CASSYSNLLHDEQFF. The CDR3 region has the DNA TGTGCCAGCAGTTACTCGAATCTCCTCCACGATGAGCAGTTCTTC.

The V and J genes are TRBV18 and TRBJ2-3, with a weak D call TRBD2 (6 bases). The CDR3 consists of 15 residues. Trimming stripped 3 bases from V and 7 bases from J, with 17 bases between. Looked up from germline, CDR1 is KGHSH and CDR2 is LQKENI. The CDR3 reads CASSPDYGNQNTQYF. The CDR3 DNA reads TGTGCCAGCTCACCGGACTACGGAAACCAGAATACGCAGTATTTT.

This sequence joins TRBV29-1 and TRBJ2-6; D remains ambiguous. V was clipped by 5 bases and J by 7 bases, with 15 bases between them. The V gene's germline CDR1 is SQVTM and CDR2 ANQGSEA. The CDR3 loop spans 14 amino acids. The CDR3: CSVIDALGANVLTF. For the CDR3, the DNA is TGCAGCGTTATAGATGCCTTAGGCGCCAACGTCCTGACTTTC.

This clonotype showed up many times. This rearrangement joins TRBV2 to TRBJ2-1; D call uncertain. The V end lost 8 bases, the J end lost 4 bases, and 6 bases lay between the germline ends. CDR1 SNHLY and CDR2 FYNNEI come from the germline V gene. The CDR3 runs to 11 residues. CDR3 DNA: TGTGCCAGCGACAAATACAATGAGCAGTTCTTC. Protein sequence: CASDKYNEQFF.

This clonotype was seen a few times. V gene TRBV4-1 combines with J gene TRBJ2-3, with D perhaps matching TRBD1 (5 bases). This CDR3 is 16 amino acids long. Germline V lookup: CDR1 MGHRA, CDR2 YSYEKL. Trimming took 3 bases from V and 4 from J, leaving 17 bases between them. CDR3 sequence (DNA): TGCGCCAGCAGCCAGCAAGGAAAGGGGTACCCAGATACGCAGTATTTT. This sequence encodes CASSQQGKGYPDTQYF.

This clonotype was found a few times. The chain couples TRBV12-3 or TRBV12-4 to TRBJ2-4, with 8 bases identical to TRBD1. Unmatched junction bases numbered 2, after V lost 3 bases and J lost 1 base. This CDR3 is 15 amino acids long. CDR3 in amino acids: CASSFTGGAKNIQYF. The CDR3 bases are TGTGCCAGCAGTTTTACAGGGGGGGCCAAAAACATTCAGTACTTC.